This TCR beta chain was sequenced for a study of blood T cell repertoires in COVID-19. Study-level information: The analysed material was cDNA or gDNA that came from T cells, B-cell-depleted T cells, or PBMCs.

TCRdb's table, derived via immunoSEQ multiplex PCR, lists solely in-frame clones and lacks some. The sample carries about 120,000 clones, roughly 90% recorded once. Germline CDR1 is SGHVS and CDR2 is FQNEAQ. This CDR3 has 14 amino acids. Trimming took 5 bases from V and 5 from J, leaving 15 bases between them. The sample taken for sequencing was peripheral blood. The TCR originated in a man aged 40-55 years with acute or convalescent COVID-19. This rearrangement joins TRBV7-8 to TRBJ1-2; the D gene is possibly TRBD1 (6 bases). The CDR3 region has the DNA TGTGCCAGCAGCACAACATTACAGGGTTATGGCTACACCTTC. Translated, it gives CASSTTLQGYGYTF.